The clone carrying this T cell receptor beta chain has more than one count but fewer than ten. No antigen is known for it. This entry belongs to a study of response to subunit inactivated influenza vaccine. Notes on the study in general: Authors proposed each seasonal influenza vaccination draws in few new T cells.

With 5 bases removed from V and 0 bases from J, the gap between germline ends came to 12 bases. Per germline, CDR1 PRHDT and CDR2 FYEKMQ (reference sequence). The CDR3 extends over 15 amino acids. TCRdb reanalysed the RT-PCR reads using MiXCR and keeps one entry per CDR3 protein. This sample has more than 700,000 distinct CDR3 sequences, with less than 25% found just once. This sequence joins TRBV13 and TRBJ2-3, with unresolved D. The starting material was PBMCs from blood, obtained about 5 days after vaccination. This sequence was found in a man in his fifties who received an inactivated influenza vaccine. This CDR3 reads CASSPVLGSTDTQYF. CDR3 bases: TGTGCCAGCAGCCCCGTTTTGGGGAGCACAGATACGCAGTATTTT.